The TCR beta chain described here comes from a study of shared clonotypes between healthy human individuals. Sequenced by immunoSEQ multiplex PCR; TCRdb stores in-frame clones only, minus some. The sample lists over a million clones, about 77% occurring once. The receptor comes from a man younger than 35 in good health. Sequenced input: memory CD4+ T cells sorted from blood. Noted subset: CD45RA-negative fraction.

The CDR3 DNA is TGCGCCAGCAGCCGGGGACAGCAGCAAGAGACCCAGTACTTC. Translation gives CASSRGQQQETQYF. The chain uses TRBV5-1 and TRBJ2-5; 7 bases align to TRBD1. V gave up 4 bases and J gave up 2 bases; unmatched junction bases: 5. The CDR3 has 14 residues. The V gene's germline CDR1 is SGHRS and CDR2 YFSETQ.